The 15 T cell receptor beta chains presented below share a single source sample, sequenced in a study of CD8 T cells in ankylosing spondylitis. TCRdb used MiXCR to reprocess the 5' RACE reads, holding one entry per CDR3 protein. The data hold over 700,000 distinct CDR3 sequences, with around 20% observed a single time. Antigen specificity for these receptors is unknown. Study-level findings and limits: Typical of ankylosing spondylitis blood, it appeared, was a TCR beta motif of 7 or 8 highly homologous variants.

Sequencing input: blood, either unsorted or a sorted T cell fraction (not recorded which). These receptors were collected from a male donor with ankylosing spondylitis.

Only a few counts were recorded for this clonotype. The chain employs TRBV7-8 and TRBJ1-1; 11 bases map to TRBD1. From germline, CDR1 is SGHVS and CDR2 FQNEAQ. Unmatched junction bases numbered 11, after V lost 2 bases and J lost 6 bases. The CDR3 runs to 17 residues. The CDR3 coding sequence is TGTGCCAGCAGCTTAAAACTGGGACAGGGGGTGACTTCTGAAGCTTTCTTT. It translates to CASSLKLGQGVTSEAFF.

This clonotype was counted a single time. The J gene is TRBJ1-1, the V gene TRBV21-1. TRBV21-1 is a pseudogene. The CDR3 consists of 14 residues. CDR3 nucleotides: TGTGCCAGCAGCGGAACCCTTAAGAACACTGAAGCTTTCTTT. It translates to CASSGTLKNTEAFF.

In its sample, this clonotype was seen a few times. The chain has TRBV10-3 and TRBJ2-7; 8 nucleotides agree with TRBD1. CDR1 and CDR2 (germline): ENHRY, SYGVKD. The V gene end was trimmed by 8 bases and the J gene end by 6 bases; junction bases not matched to a gene: 9. The CDR3 totals 13 residues. The CDR3 bases are TGTGCCATCTCGACAGGGGAATCGGCCGAGCAGTACTTC. It yields the protein CAISTGESAEQYF.

This clonotype was seen a few times. The chain employs TRBV5-1 and TRBJ2-1; 8 bases map to TRBD1. The CDR3 is 14 amino acids. Germline lookup yields CDR1 SGHRS and CDR2 YFSETQ. V gave up 4 bases and J gave up 6 bases; unmatched junction bases: 6. The CDR3 reads CASSPDRVGNEQFF. The CDR3 nucleotides are TGCGCCAGCAGCCCGGACAGGGTTGGCAATGAGCAGTTCTTC.

The chain employs TRBV25-1 and TRBJ2-7; D uncertain. This CDR3 is built from 14 residues. From germline, CDR1 is MGHDK and CDR2 SYGVNS. The V end lost 3 bases, the J end lost 2 bases, and 11 bases lay between the germline ends. DNA of the CDR3: TGTGCCAGCAGTGACGTACTATCCCCCTACGAGCAGTACTTC. Amino acids: CASSDVLSPYEQYF.

This clonotype was found many times. This chain links TRBV24-1 with TRBJ2-3; 9 bases match TRBD1. V lost 6 bases and J lost 7; bases outside the gene matches: 7. CDR3 size: 14 residues. Germline loops: CDR1 KGHDR, CDR2 SFDVKD. The CDR3 loop is CATSPGQGLNTQYF. As DNA, the CDR3 is TGTGCCACCAGTCCGGGACAGGGTTTGAATACGCAGTATTTT.

There are a few counts of this clonotype. The chain has TRBV7-8 and TRBJ2-7; D could derive from TRBD1 or TRBD2 (5 bases each). This CDR3 is 12 amino acids long. V lost 11 bases and J 4 bases, leaving 15 bases between the germline ends. Germline V gene lookup returns CDR1 SGHVS and CDR2 FQNEAQ. The CDR3: CAVQGGGYEQYF. The CDR3 nucleotides are TGTGCCGTCCAGGGTGGAGGTTACGAGCAGTACTTC.

This clonotype appeared a few times. The V gene is TRBV3-1, the J gene TRBJ2-1; TRBD2 agrees at 9 bases. This CDR3 has 16 residues. CDR1 is LGHDT and CDR2 is YNNKEL in the germline V gene (reference sequence). The J segment lost 2 bases and the V segment lost 3 bases, leaving 5 bases of the junction unmatched. This CDR3 is CASSHAGGRPYNEQFF. The CDR3, as DNA: TGTGCCAGCAGCCATGCGGGGGGGCGCCCCTACAATGAGCAGTTCTTC.

This clonotype was counted a few times. The chain recombines TRBV7-9 with TRBJ1-3; D is uncertain. The V gene lost 1 base and the J gene lost 0 bases, with 7 bases spanning the gap. Germline V gene data show CDR1 as SEHNR and CDR2 as FQNEAQ (reference sequence). This CDR3 is 15 amino acids long. The CDR3 region has the DNA TGTGCCAGCAGCTTAGACCTCTTCTCTGGAAACACCATATATTTT. It specifies CASSLDLFSGNTIYF.

This clonotype was seen a few times. The chain is built from TRBV6-1 and TRBJ2-7; the D is unclear. V was trimmed by 5 bases and J by 3 bases, leaving 11 bases between them. The CDR3 length is 13 residues. Germline V gene sequence: CDR1 MNHNS, CDR2 SASEGT. The CDR3 region has the DNA TGTGCCAGCAGTCCCAGAGTAGACTACGAGCAGTACTTC. This encodes CASSPRVDYEQYF.

This chain connects TRBV7-2 to TRBJ2-1; 8 nucleotides align to TRBD1. V gave up 2 bases and J gave up 9 bases; unmatched junction bases: 6. The length of the CDR3 is 14 residues. Germline-derived CDR1 and CDR2 are SGHTA and FQGNSA. For the CDR3, the DNA is TGTGCCAGCAGCTTAAGGGGACAGGCCAGTGAGCAGTTCTTC. Translation: CASSLRGQASEQFF.

The gene calls are TRBV5-5 and TRBJ2-4; D not certain. Germline CDR1 SGHKS, CDR2 YYEKEE (reference sequence). V lost 0 bases, J lost 0 bases, and 7 bases lay in between. The CDR3 sequence is 15 residues long. CDR3 in DNA: TGTGCCAGCAGCTTGGCAGATCTAGCCAAAAACATTCAGTACTTC. Translation gives CASSLADLAKNIQYF.

This clonotype turned up a few times. This rearrangement joins TRBV15 to TRBJ1-2; D is undetermined. V lost 1 base and J lost 4, with 10 bases in between. Germline CDR1 and CDR2: LNHNV and YYDKDF (reference sequence). CDR3 size: 14 residues. The CDR3 is CATSRVQGRYGYTF. CDR3 DNA: TGTGCCACCAGCAGAGTCCAAGGGCGCTATGGCTACACCTTC. The full variable domain, rest sourced from reference TRBV15 and TRBJ1-2, is DAMVIQNPRYQVTQFGKPVTLSCSQTLNHNVMYWYQQKSSQAPKLLFHYYDKDFNNEADTPDNFQSRRPNTSFCFLDIRSPGLGDTAMYLCATSRVQGRYGYTFGSGTRLTVV.

The chain joins TRBV5-1 to TRBJ2-5; 7 nucleotides agree with TRBD2. Germline assignment: CDR1 SGHRS and CDR2 YFSETQ. The length of the CDR3 is 13 residues. V dropped 5 bases and J dropped 0; count of bases not matched to a gene: 1. CDR3 in DNA: TGCGCCAGCAGGGGGGGGGACCAAGAGACCCAGTACTTC. Translated: CASRGGDQETQYF.

The V gene is TRBV4-1, the J gene TRBJ2-7; D ambiguous. Germline-derived CDR1 and CDR2 are MGHRA and YSYEKL. Trimming stripped 0 bases from V and 3 bases from J, with 9 bases between. This CDR3 is built from 14 residues. This CDR3 is CASSQDLGDYEQYF. CDR3 in DNA: TGCGCCAGCAGCCAAGATCTCGGAGACTACGAGCAGTACTTC.